The 9 T cell receptor beta chains below were found in one sample sequenced in a study of cytomegalovirus exposure and HLA in healthy donors. It was with 60 Vbeta and 13 Jbeta primers that the PCR ran. TCRdb's copy holds only in-frame clones and misses some; the assay was immunoSEQ multiplex PCR. The data hold 160,000 or so clones, with roughly 72% observed a single time. The material sequenced was PBMCs. These TCRs come from a woman aged 40 to 50 in good health and CMV-seronegative.

V is TRBV27 and J is TRBJ2-1; TRBD2 agrees at 9 bases. This CDR3 has 16 residues. V was clipped by 5 bases and J by 7 bases; unmatched bases: 12. Germline V lookup: CDR1 MNHEY, CDR2 SMNVEV (reference sequence). The DNA for the CDR3 is TGTGCCAGCAGTCCCCCGTGGCGGGAGGGCCCGAATGAGCAGTTCTTC. It translates to CASSPPWREGPNEQFF.

Comment on this clone: The conserved closing phenylalanine or tryptophan is absent in this CDR3, likely reflecting a read error. The J gene is TRBJ1-2, the V gene TRBV28, with D possibly being TRBD1 (5 bases). Germline V gene sequence: CDR1 MDHEN, CDR2 SYDVKM. V shed 5 bases and J shed 6 bases, with 19 bases lying between them. The length of the CDR3 is 15 residues. The CDR3 coding sequence is TGTGCCAGCAGTGCGGGAGGGCAGGGACTTAATGGCTACACCCTC. Amino acids: CASSAGGQGLNGYTL.

The chain employs TRBV12-5 and TRBJ2-1; no definite D call. V was cut by 1 base and J by 5 bases, with 9 bases left in between. The CDR3 is made up of 14 amino acids. CDR1 LGHNT and CDR2 FRNRAP come from the germline V gene. This CDR3 reads CASGLGLRDNEQFF. DNA for the CDR3: TGTGCTAGTGGTTTGGGGCTCCGGGACAATGAGCAGTTCTTC.

There are a few counts of this clone. The rearrangement links TRBV10-3 to TRBJ2-5; D gene ambiguous. The germline V gene encodes CDR1 ENHRY and CDR2 SYGVKD. CDR3 length: 13 amino acids. Trimming took off 4 bases at V and 5 bases at J, with 11 bases between the two ends. Here the CDR3 DNA reads TGTGCCATCAGTGTCCTAGAAGGCGAGACCCAGTACTTC. Translating it yields CAISVLEGETQYF.

The chain recombines TRBV11-2 with TRBJ2-5; TRBD1 agrees at 8 bases. Per germline, CDR1 SGHAT and CDR2 FQNNGV. The CDR3 is made up of 13 amino acids. J gave up 5 bases and V 6 bases, and 5 bases lay outside the gene matches. In DNA form, the CDR3 reads TGTGCCAGCAGTTTTACAGGGGGGGAGACCCAGTACTTC. Protein product: CASSFTGGETQYF.

The chain is built from TRBV28 and TRBJ1-4; D unclear. This CDR3 comprises 15 residues. Germline loops: CDR1 MDHEN, CDR2 SYDVKM. Trimming pared 6 bases from V and 8 bases from J, leaving 19 bases between. CDR3 sequence reads: CASRSAEGRGEKLFF. Written as DNA, the CDR3 is TGTGCCAGCAGATCAGCTGAGGGCAGAGGAGAAAAACTGTTTTTT.

The chain recombines TRBV28 with TRBJ1-2; the match to TRBD1 covers 7 bases. The germline V gene encodes CDR1 MDHEN and CDR2 SYDVKM. Trimming took 6 bases from V and 10 from J; bases not matched to a gene: 8. This CDR3 has 12 residues. Here the CDR3 DNA reads TGTGCCAGCAGACTTCGACAGGGCGACTACACCTTC. It is translated as CASRLRQGDYTF.

This chain uses TRBV7-9 with TRBJ2-5; TRBD2 matches at 10 bases. The V gene's germline CDR1 is SEHNR and CDR2 FQNEAQ (reference sequence). Trimming at V came to 1 base and at J to 4 bases, leaving 6 bases not matched to a gene. The CDR3 runs 16 residues. CDR3 in DNA: TGTGCCAGCAGCTTAGTACTAGCGGGAACGGGAGAGACCCAGTACTTC. Translation: CASSLVLAGTGETQYF. Full variable domain (outside the CDR3, taken from reference TRBV7-9 and TRBJ2-5): DTGVSQNPRHKITKRGQNVTFRCDPISEHNRLYWYRQTLGQGPEFLTYFQNEAQLEKSRLLSDRFSAERPKGSFSTLEIQRTEQGDSAMYLCASSLVLAGTGETQYFGPGTRLLVL.

The genes are TRBV4-2 and TRBJ2-1, with 16 bases identical to TRBD2. CDR1 is LGHNA, CDR2 YNFKEQ, per germline. There are 16 residues in the CDR3. V dropped 0 bases and J dropped 10; count of bases not matched to a gene: 3. CDR3 sequence reads: CASSQEGLAGGEEQFF. CDR3 DNA sequence: TGTGCCAGCAGCCAAGAGGGACTAGCGGGAGGGGAGGAGCAGTTCTTC.